This T cell receptor beta chain comes out of a study of Graves' ophthalmopathy and Graves' hyperthyroidism. Amplification targeted the TCR beta CDR3 regions, with RNA transcripts as the source material. The first round was an RT-PCR with HTBI primers, and the second round was a multiplex PCR. TCRdb reprocessed the multiplex PCR reads via MiXCR and lists one record per CDR3 protein. The sample yields about 220,000 distinct CDR3 sequences, roughly 21% seen once. This clonotype was counted at least ten times. Deletions cut 6 bases from V and 0 bases from J, with 12 bases between. Germline V lookup: CDR1 DFQATT, CDR2 SNEGSKA (reference sequence). The CDR3 spans 14 residues.

V is TRBV20-1 and J is TRBJ1-5; TRBD1 might be the D (6 bases). The clonotype was recovered from a woman in her 50s with Graves' ophthalmopathy. Sequencing used peripheral blood. DNA of the CDR3: TGCAGTGCCGGGGGGCAGACTAGCAATCAGCCCCAGCATTTT. The encoded protein is CSAGGQTSNQPQHF.